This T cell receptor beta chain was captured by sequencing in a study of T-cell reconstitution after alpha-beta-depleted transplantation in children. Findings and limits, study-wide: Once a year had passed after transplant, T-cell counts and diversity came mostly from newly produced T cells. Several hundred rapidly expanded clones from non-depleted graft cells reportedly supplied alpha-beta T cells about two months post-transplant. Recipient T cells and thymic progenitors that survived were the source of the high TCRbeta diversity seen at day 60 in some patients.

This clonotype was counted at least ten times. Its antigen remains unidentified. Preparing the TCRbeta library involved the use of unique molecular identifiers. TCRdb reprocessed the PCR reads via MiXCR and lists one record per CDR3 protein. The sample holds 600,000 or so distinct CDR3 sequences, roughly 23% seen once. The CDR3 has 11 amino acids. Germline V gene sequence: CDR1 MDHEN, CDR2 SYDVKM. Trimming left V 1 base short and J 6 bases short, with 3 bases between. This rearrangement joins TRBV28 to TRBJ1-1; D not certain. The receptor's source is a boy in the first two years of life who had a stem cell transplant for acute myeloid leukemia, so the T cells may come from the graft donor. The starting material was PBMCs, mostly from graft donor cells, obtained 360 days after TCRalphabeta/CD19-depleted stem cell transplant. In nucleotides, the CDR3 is TGTGCCAGCAGTTTATACTCTGAAGCTTTCTTT. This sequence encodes CASSLYSEAFF.